This T cell receptor beta chain was recovered during a study of graft-versus-host responses after intestinal transplantation. Study-wide background: All recipients were given anti-thymocyte globulin induction, and tacrolimus and steroids were then administered for around three years.

TCRdb keeps only in-frame clones here, not all; method: immunoSEQ multiplex PCR. This sample has almost 85,000 clones, with about nine tenths found just once. The CDR3 runs to 14 residues. Trimming at V came to 5 bases and at J to 2 bases, leaving 5 bases not matched to a gene. Per the germline V gene, CDR1 is SGHTA and CDR2 is FQGNSA. Remarks on this clone: What it binds is not known.

The chain couples TRBV7-2 to TRBJ2-7, with 8 bases matching TRBD2. This receptor was taken from a human donor who received an intestinal transplant. Sequencing used unstimulated CD4+ T cells sorted from spleen or lymph node cells, obtained before intestinal transplant. The CDR3 is CASSVSSGPYEQYF. CDR3 sequence (DNA): TGTGCCAGCAGCGTTTCTAGCGGGCCCTACGAGCAGTACTTC.